This T cell receptor beta chain was recovered during a study of blood T cell repertoires in COVID-19. Study-wide background: Samples taken during acute and convalescent COVID-19 were collected in the United States, Italy and Spain. Sample material is recorded as cDNA or gDNA derived from T cells, B-cell-depleted T cells, or PBMCs.

Germline-derived CDR1 and CDR2 are LGHDT and YNNKEL (reference sequence). The CDR3 contains 16 residues. V shed 4 bases and J 4 bases; nucleotides not matched to a gene: 6. Study processing details: Reference gene primer amplification gave estimated nucleated cell counts. Profiled with immunoSEQ multiplex PCR; TCRdb holds only in-frame clones, not every one. The V and J calls and clone size are taken from that table; D and trimming were inferred from the DNA. The sample lists about 30,000 clones, over 70% occurring once. Patients of the Seattle cohort, enrolled during active infection, were followed longitudinally.

The source is a man in his 70s with COVID-19, enrolled during active disease. The J gene is TRBJ2-2, the V gene TRBV3-1 (or the pseudogene TRBV3-2); 10 bases are shared with TRBD1. Sequencing used peripheral blood. The DNA of the CDR3 is TGTGCCAGCAGCCGATGGGGGACAGGGGCCACCGGGGAGCTGTTTTTT. It specifies CASSRWGTGATGELFF.